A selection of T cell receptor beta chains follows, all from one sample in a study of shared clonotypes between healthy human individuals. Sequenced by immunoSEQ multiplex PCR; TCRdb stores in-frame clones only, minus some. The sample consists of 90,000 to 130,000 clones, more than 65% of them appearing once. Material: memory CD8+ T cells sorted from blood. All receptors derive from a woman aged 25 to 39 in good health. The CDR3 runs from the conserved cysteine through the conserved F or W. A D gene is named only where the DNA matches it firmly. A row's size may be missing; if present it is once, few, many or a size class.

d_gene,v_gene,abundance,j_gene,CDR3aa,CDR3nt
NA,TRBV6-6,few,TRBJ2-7,CASSSGPDTSYEQYF,TGTGCCAGCAGTTCGGGACCCGACACATCCTACGAGCAGTACTTC
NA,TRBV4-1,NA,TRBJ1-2,CASSQGRISPQGPTNYGYTF,TGCGCCAGCAGCCAAGGTCGGATTTCTCCCCAAGGACCCACTAACTATGGCTACACCTTC
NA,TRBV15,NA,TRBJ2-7,CATSTRDGTYEQYF,TGTGCCACCAGCACCCGGGACGGAACATACGAGCAGTACTTC
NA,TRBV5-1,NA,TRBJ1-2,CASSLGPAGTYGYTF,TGCGCCAGCAGCTTGGGTCCGGCCGGGACCTATGGCTACACCTTC
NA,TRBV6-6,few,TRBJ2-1,CAISESGGYEQFF,TGTGCCATCAGTGAGTCGGGCGGTTATGAGCAGTTCTTC
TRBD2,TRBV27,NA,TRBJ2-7,CASSLLAGGTYEQYF,TGTGCCAGCAGTTTATTAGCGGGAGGGACCTACGAGCAGTACTTC
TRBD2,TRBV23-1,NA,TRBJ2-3,CASSQSRLTGGSTDTQYF,TGCGCCAGCAGTCAATCCCGGCTTACGGGAGGGAGCACAGATACGCAGTATTTT
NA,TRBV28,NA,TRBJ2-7,CASSLDRVGEQYF,TGTGCCAGCAGTTTGGACCGCGTTGGCGAGCAGTACTTC
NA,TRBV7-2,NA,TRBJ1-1,CASSLESLNPRAFF,TGTGCCAGCAGCTTAGAGTCCCTCAACCCGCGGGCTTTCTTT
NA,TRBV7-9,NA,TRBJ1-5,CASSLWADNQPQHF,TGTGCCAGCAGCTTATGGGCAGACAATCAGCCCCAGCATTTT
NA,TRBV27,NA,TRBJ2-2,CASTRWGIGELFF,TGTGCCAGCACCCGGTGGGGGATCGGGGAGCTGTTTTTT
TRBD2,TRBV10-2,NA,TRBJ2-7,CASSGLAGYEQYF,TGCGCCAGCAGTGGTCTAGCGGGCTACGAGCAGTACTTC
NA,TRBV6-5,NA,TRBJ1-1,CASSPSARASTEAFF,TGTGCCAGCAGTCCCTCGGCGAGGGCGTCGACTGAAGCTTTCTTT
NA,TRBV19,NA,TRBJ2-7,CASSISFDGSRYEQYF,TGTGCCAGTAGTATCAGCTTCGACGGCAGCAGGTACGAGCAGTACTTC
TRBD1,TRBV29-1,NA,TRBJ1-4,CSAAGGNPTNEKLFF,TGCAGCGCTGCAGGGGGCAACCCAACTAATGAAAAACTGTTTTTT
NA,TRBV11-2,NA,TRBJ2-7,CASSPLRGGGTSYEQYF,TGTGCCAGCAGCCCTCTTCGGGGTGGGGGGACATCCTACGAGCAGTACTTC
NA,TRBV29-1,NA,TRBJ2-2,CSVEGGTAGFGGELFF,TGCAGCGTTGAAGGGGGGACTGCGGGCTTTGGCGGGGAGCTGTTTTTT
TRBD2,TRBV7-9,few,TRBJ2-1,CASSSGLAVYNEQFF,TGTGCCAGCAGCTCGGGACTAGCGGTTTACAATGAGCAGTTCTTC
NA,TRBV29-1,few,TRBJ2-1,CSVLSGVSLDEQFF,TGCAGCGTTCTATCGGGAGTGAGTTTGGATGAGCAGTTCTTC
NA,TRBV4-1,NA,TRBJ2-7,CASSRFGVGTPSYEQYF,TGCGCCAGCAGCCGGTTCGGGGTCGGGACGCCATCCTACGAGCAGTACTTC
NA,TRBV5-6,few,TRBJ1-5,CASSLADGINQPQHF,TGTGCCAGCAGCTTGGCCGACGGCATCAATCAGCCCCAGCATTTT
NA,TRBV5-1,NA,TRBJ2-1,CASSLFLSEGEQFF,TGCGCCAGCAGCTTGTTTCTTAGCGAGGGTGAGCAGTTCTTC
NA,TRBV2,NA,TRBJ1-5,CASAQRVRPQEIKWRRGNQPQHF,TGTGCCAGCGCCCAACGGGTACGTCCGCAGGAGATTAAGTGGAGACGCGGCAATCAGCCCCAGCATTTT
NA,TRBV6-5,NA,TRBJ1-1,CASKNPPTGGTEAFF,TGTGCCAGCAAAAATCCCCCGACGGGTGGGACTGAAGCTTTCTTT
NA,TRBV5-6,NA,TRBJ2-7,CASSLVGTTYEQYF,TGTGCCAGCAGCTTGGTCGGGACAACCTACGAGCAGTACTTC
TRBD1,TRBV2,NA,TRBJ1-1,CASTIQGTANTEAFF,TGTGCCAGCACTATACAGGGGACGGCGAACACTGAAGCTTTCTTT
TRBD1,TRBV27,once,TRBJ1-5,CASSSGGLQPQHF,TGTGCCAGCAGTTCAGGGGGTCTTCAGCCCCAGCATTTT
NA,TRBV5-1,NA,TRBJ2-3,CASSPGPSTDTQYF,TGCGCCAGCAGCCCCGGACCAAGCACAGATACGCAGTATTTT
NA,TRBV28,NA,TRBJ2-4,CASSFNDGRDSKNIQYF,TGTGCCAGCAGTTTTAACGACGGGCGGGACTCCAAAAACATTCAGTACTTC
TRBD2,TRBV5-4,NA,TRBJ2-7,CASSLASGLAGENEQYF,TGTGCCAGCAGCTTGGCCAGCGGACTAGCGGGAGAAAACGAGCAGTACTTC
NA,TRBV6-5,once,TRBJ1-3,CASSPDEPGNTIYF,TGTGCCAGCAGTCCCGACGAACCTGGAAACACCATATATTTT
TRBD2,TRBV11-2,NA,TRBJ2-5,CASSFGREGETQYF,TGTGCCAGCAGCTTTGGACGGGAGGGAGAGACCCAGTACTTC
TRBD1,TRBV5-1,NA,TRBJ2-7,CASSTDRGTYEQYF,TGCGCCAGCAGCACAGACAGGGGGACCTACGAGCAGTACTTC
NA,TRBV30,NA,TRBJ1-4,CAWSTLEGGVGKLFF,TGTGCCTGGAGTACCCTAGAGGGGGGCGTCGGAAAACTGTTTTTT
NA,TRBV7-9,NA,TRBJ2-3,CASSLGSVVPDTQYF,TGTGCCAGCAGCTTAGGTTCGGTAGTCCCAGATACGCAGTATTTT
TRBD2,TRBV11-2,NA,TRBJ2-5,CASSSGTSGRAGKTQYF,TGTGCCAGCAGCTCGGGGACTAGCGGGAGGGCCGGAAAGACCCAGTACTTC
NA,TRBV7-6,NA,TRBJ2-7,CASSLGGRYEQYF,TGTGCCAGCAGCTTGGGGGGCCGGTACGAGCAGTACTTC
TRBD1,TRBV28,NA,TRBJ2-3,CASKAPGGQGMDTQYF,TGTGCCAGCAAGGCCCCGGGCGGACAGGGCATGGATACGCAGTATTTT
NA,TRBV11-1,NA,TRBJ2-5,CASSAAGTDQETQYF,TGTGCCAGCAGCGCCGCCGGGACGGACCAAGAGACCCAGTACTTC
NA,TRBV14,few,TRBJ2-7,CASSVRDGVYEQYF,TGTGCCAGCTCGGTCCGGGACGGAGTCTACGAGCAGTACTTC
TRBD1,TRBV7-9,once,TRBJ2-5,CASSPQFLRGPEETQYF,TGTGCCAGCAGTCCGCAATTTCTCAGGGGGCCTGAGGAGACCCAGTACTTC
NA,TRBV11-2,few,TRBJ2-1,CASSSPRGGFHEQFF,TGTGCCAGCAGCTCTCCGAGGGGTGGGTTCCATGAGCAGTTCTTC